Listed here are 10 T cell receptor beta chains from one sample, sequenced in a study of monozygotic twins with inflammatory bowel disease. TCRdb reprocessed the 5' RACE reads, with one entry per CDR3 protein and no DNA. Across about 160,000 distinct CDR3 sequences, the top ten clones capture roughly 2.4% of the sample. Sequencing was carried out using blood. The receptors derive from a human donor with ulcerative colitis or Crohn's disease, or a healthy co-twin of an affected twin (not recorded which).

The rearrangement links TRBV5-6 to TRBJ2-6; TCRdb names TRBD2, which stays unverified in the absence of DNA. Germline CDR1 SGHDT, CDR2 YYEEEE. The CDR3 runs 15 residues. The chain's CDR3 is CASSLRGLGANVLTF.

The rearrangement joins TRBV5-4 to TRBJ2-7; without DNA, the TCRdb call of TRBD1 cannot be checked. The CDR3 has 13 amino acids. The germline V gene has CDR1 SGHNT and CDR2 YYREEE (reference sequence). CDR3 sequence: CASSLQGVGEQYF.

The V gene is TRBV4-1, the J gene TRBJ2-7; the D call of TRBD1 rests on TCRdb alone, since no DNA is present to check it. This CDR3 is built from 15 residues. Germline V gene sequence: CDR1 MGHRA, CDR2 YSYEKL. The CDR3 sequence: CASSGTGTGFFEQYF.

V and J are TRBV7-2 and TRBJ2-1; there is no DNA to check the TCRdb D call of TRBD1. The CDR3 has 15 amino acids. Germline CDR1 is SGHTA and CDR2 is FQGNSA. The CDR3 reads CASSSPEDSYNEQFF.

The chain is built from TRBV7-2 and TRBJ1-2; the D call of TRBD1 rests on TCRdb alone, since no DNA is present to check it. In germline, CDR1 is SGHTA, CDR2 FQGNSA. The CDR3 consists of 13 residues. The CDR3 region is CASSLARDVGYTF. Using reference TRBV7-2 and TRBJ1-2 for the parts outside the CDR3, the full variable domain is GAGVSQSPSNKVTEKGKDVELRCDPISGHTALYWYRQSLGQGLEFLIYFQGNSAPDKSGLPSDRFSAERTGGSVSTLTIQRTQQEDSAVYLCASSLARDVGYTFGSGTRLTVV.

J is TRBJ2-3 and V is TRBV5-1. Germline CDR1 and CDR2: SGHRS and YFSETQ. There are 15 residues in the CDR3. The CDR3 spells CASSQGRGGTDTQYF.

CDR3 in amino acids: CASSWSGNTGELFF. The chain employs TRBV7-7 and TRBJ2-2. Germline V gene sequence: CDR1 SSHAT, CDR2 FNYEAQ (reference sequence). The CDR3 has 14 residues.

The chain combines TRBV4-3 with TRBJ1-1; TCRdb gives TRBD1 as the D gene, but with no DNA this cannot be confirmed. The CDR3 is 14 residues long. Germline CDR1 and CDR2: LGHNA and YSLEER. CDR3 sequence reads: CASSQDRAATEAFF.

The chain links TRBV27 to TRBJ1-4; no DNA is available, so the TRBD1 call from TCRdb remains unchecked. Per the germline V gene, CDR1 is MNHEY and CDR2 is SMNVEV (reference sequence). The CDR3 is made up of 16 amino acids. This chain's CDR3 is CASSRTGGETNEKLFF. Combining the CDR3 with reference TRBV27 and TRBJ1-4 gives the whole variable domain EAQVTQNPRYLITVTGKKLTVTCSQNMNHEYMSWYRQDPGLGLRQIYYSMNVEVTDKGDVPEGYKVSRKEKRNFPLILESPSPNQTSLYFCASSRTGGETNEKLFFGSGTQLSVL.

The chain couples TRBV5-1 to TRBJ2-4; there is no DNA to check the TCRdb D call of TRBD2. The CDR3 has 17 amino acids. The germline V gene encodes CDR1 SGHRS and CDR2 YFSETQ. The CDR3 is CASSLVSWPLAKNIQYF.